This T cell receptor (beta chain) came from a study of blood T cell repertoires in COVID-19. At the level of the study: Acute-phase and convalescent COVID-19 samples originated in the United States, Italy and Spain.

Per the original data handling: By means of reference gene primer amplification, nucleated cell counts were estimated. Method: immunoSEQ multiplex PCR; TCRdb's copy keeps in-frame clones and lacks some. That table is the source of V, J and clone size, and D and trimming were worked out from the DNA. The table lists roughly 300,000 clones, around 90% of them singletons. This clone appeared once. V lost 7 bases to trimming and J lost 6 bases, with 12 bases between them. Per germline, CDR1 LNHDA and CDR2 SQIVND (reference sequence). There are 12 residues in the CDR3. This receptor was obtained from a woman in her twenties or thirties with COVID-19, enrolled during active disease. The chain combines TRBV19 with TRBJ1-2; D gene unclear. The material sequenced was peripheral blood. The DNA for the CDR3 is TGTGCCAGTACACGGGGAAAGAATGGCTACACCTTC. Residues: CASTRGKNGYTF.